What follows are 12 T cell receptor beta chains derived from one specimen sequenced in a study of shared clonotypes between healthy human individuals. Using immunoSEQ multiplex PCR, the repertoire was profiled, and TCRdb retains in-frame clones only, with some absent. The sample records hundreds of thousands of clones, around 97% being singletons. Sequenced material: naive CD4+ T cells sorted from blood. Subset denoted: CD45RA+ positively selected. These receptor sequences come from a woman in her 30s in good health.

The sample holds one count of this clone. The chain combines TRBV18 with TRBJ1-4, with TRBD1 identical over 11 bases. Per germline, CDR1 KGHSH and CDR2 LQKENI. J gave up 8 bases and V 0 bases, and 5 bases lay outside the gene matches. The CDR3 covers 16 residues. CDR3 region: CASSPPPGTGGEKLFF. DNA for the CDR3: TGTGCCAGCTCACCACCCCCAGGGACAGGGGGGGAAAAACTGTTTTTT.

The CDR3 bases are TGTGCCAGTAGCCCCGAGCCCTCTGGAAACACCATATATTTT. Its translation: CASSPEPSGNTIYF. J is TRBJ1-3 and V is TRBV19; no clear D gene. This CDR3 has 14 residues. V was trimmed by 6 bases and J by 0 bases, leaving 9 bases between them. CDR1 and CDR2 (germline): LNHDA, SQIVND (reference sequence).

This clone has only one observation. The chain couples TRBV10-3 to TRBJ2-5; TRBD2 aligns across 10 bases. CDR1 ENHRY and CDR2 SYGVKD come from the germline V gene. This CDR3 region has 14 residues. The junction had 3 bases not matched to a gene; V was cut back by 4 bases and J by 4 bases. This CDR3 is CAISASGSSETQYF. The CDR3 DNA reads TGTGCCATCAGTGCTAGCGGGAGTTCAGAGACCCAGTACTTC.

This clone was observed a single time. The chain's CDR3 is CASSPGQTLVEYF. Written as DNA, the CDR3 is TGTGCCAGCAGCCCGGGACAGACACTAGTCGAGTATTTT. V gene TRBV6-1 combines with J gene TRBJ1-3; 7 bases map to TRBD1. The CDR3 runs 13 residues. Trimming at V came to 6 bases and at J to 16 bases, leaving 15 bases not matched to a gene. Looked up from germline, CDR1 is MNHNS and CDR2 is SASEGT.

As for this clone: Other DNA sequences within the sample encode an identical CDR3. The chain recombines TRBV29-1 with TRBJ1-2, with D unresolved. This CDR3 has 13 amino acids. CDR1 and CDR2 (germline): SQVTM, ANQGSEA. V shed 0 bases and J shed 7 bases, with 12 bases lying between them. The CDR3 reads CSVEDRNRGGYTF. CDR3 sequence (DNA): TGCAGCGTTGAAGATCGCAATCGTGGTGGCTACACCTTC.

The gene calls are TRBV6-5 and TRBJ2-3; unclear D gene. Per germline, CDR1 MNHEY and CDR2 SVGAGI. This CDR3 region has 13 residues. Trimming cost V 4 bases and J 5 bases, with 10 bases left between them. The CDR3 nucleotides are TGTGCCAGCAGTTTATCCCCGGGAGATACGCAGTATTTT. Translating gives CASSLSPGDTQYF.

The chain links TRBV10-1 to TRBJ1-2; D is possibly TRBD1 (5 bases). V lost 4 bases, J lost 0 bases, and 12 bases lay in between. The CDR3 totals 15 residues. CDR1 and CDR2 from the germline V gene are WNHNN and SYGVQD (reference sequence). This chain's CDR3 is CASSGSREANYGYTF. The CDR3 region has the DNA TGCGCCAGCAGTGGAAGCAGGGAAGCTAACTATGGCTACACCTTC.

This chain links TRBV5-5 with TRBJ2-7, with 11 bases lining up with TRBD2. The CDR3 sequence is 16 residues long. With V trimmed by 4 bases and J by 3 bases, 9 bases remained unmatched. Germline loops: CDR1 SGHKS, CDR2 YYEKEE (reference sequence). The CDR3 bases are TGTGCCAGCAGCCTTGAGAGACTAGCGGGGTACTACGAGCAGTACTTC. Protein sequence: CASSLERLAGYYEQYF.

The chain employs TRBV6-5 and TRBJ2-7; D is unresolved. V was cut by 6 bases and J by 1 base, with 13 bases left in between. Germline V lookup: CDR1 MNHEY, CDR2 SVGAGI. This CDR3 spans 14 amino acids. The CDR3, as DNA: TGTGCCAGCAGCCTACTCAGGTCTTCCTACGAGCAGTACTTC. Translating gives CASSLLRSSYEQYF.

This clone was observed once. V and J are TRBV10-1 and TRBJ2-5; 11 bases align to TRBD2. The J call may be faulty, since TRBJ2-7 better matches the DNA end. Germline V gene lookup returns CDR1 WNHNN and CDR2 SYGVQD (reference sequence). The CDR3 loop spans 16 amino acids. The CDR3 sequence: CASSEFSGRASTEQYF. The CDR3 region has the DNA TGCGCCAGCAGTGAGTTTAGCGGGAGGGCCTCGACCGAGCAGTACTTC.

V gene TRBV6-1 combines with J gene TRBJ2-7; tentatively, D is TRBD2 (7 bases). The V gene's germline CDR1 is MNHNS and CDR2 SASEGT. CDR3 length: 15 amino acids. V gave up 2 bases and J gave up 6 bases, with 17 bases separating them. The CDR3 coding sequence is TGTGCCAGCAGTGAACGAGGGGGGGTTTGGGTCGAGCAGTACTTC. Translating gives CASSERGGVWVEQYF.

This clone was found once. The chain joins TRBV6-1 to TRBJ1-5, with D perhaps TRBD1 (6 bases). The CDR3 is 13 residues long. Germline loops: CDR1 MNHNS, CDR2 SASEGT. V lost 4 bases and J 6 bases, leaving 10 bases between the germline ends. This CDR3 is CASSGQDPQPQHF. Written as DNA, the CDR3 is TGTGCCAGCAGTGGACAGGACCCTCAGCCCCAGCATTTT.